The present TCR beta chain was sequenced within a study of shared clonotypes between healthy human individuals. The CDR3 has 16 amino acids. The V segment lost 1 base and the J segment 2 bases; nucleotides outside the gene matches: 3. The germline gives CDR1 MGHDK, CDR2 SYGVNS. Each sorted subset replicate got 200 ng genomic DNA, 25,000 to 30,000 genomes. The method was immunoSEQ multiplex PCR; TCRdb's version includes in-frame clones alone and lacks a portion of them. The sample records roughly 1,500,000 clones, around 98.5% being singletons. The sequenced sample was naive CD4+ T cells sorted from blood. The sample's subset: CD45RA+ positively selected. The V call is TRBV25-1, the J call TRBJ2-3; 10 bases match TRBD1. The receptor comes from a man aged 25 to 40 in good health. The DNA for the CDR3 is TGTGCCAGCAGTGAATCGGGGACAGGGGCCACAGATACGCAGTATTTT. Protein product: CASSESGTGATDTQYF. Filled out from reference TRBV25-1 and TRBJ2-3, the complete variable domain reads EADIYQTPRYLVIGTGKKITLECSQTMGHDKMYWYQQDPGMELHLIHYSYGVNSTEKGDLSSESTVSRIRTEHFPLTLESARPSHTSQYLCASSESGTGATDTQYFGPGTRLTVL.